Below, 14 T cell receptor beta chains from the same sample are listed, as sequenced in a study of blood T cell repertoires in COVID-19. The method was immunoSEQ multiplex PCR; TCRdb's version includes in-frame clones alone and lacks a portion of them. The sample lists more than 25,000 clones; 80% to 90% were seen once. Sequenced material: peripheral blood. These receptors were collected from a woman of 80 years or more with COVID-19, enrolled during active disease.

The V call is TRBV6-5, the J call TRBJ2-3; D perhaps matches TRBD1 (5 bases). CDR1 is MNHEY and CDR2 is SVGAGI in the germline V gene. This CDR3 comprises 13 residues. Trimming took 9 bases from V and 5 from J, leaving 15 bases between them. This chain's CDR3 is CASILRQKDTQYF. The CDR3 DNA reads TGTGCCAGTATCTTAAGACAGAAAGATACGCAGTATTTT.

The CDR3 here is CASSPSGVGTGELFF. The DNA for the CDR3 is TGTGCCAGCAGTCCGAGCGGGGTAGGGACCGGGGAGCTGTTTTTT. J is TRBJ2-2 and V is TRBV9, with 7 nucleotides matching TRBD2. V shed 5 bases and J 5 bases; nucleotides not matched to a gene: 9. Germline values: CDR1 SGDLS, CDR2 YYNGEE. The CDR3 consists of 15 residues.

The rearrangement links TRBV2 to TRBJ1-2; 7 bases map to TRBD1. CDR1 SNHLY and CDR2 FYNNEI come from the germline V gene. The CDR3 contains 19 residues. Trimming removed 2 bases from V and 3 bases from J; junction bases left unmatched: 18. In DNA form, the CDR3 reads TGTGCCAGCAGTGAATATTCGCGCAGGGGGGCCGCTTTTTACTATGGCTACACCTTC. This gives the protein CASSEYSRRGAAFYYGYTF.

This clone has only one observation. This sequence joins TRBV7-9 and TRBJ1-4, with 7 positions matching TRBD1. Germline CDR1 and CDR2: SEHNR and FQNEAQ (reference sequence). This CDR3 is built from 17 residues. With V trimmed by 5 bases and J by 0 bases, 9 bases remained unmatched. CDR3: CASSVGGTAATNEKLFF. DNA of the CDR3: TGTGCCAGCAGCGTAGGAGGGACAGCCGCAACTAATGAAAAACTGTTTTTT.

This chain joins TRBV19 and TRBJ2-1, with 9 bases matching TRBD1. This CDR3 is built from 16 residues. The germline V gene has CDR1 LNHDA and CDR2 SQIVND (reference sequence). Trimming took 6 bases from V and 2 from J; bases not matched to a gene: 8. The CDR3 region is CASSPEGQGPYNEQFF. CDR3 DNA: TGTGCCAGTAGCCCGGAGGGACAGGGCCCCTACAATGAGCAGTTCTTC.

This chain joins TRBV12-3 or TRBV12-4 and TRBJ1-1; a possible D gene is TRBD1 (6 bases). The germline V and J ends were trimmed by 6 bases and 5 bases, with 13 bases remaining between them. The length of the CDR3 is 13 residues. The CDR3 region has the DNA TGTGCCAGCAGCATAAAAAGGGGGACTGAAGCTTTCTTT. As protein: CASSIKRGTEAFF.

This clone was detected only a few times. The rearrangement links TRBV5-5 to TRBJ1-6, with D hard to call. Germline CDR1 SGHKS, CDR2 YYEKEE (reference sequence). The CDR3 totals 15 residues. Trimming removed 2 bases at V and 0 bases at J, with 6 bases between. This CDR3 is CASSFSGSYNSPLHF. The CDR3 DNA is TGTGCCAGCAGCTTTAGCGGCTCCTATAATTCACCCCTCCACTTT.

The rearrangement joins TRBV5-1 to TRBJ2-3; 9 nucleotides agree with TRBD2. The CDR3 is 17 residues long. With 4 bases clipped from V and 1 base from J, the junction kept 10 bases outside the gene matches. Per germline, CDR1 SGHRS and CDR2 YFSETQ. The CDR3 nucleotides read TGCGCCAGCAGCCAAACTGGAGCGGGGGGAGGCACAGATACGCAGTATTTT. Translation: CASSQTGAGGGTDTQYF.

The chain joins TRBV6-5 to TRBJ1-5; TRBD1 aligns across 8 bases. There are 16 residues in the CDR3. Germline V lookup: CDR1 MNHEY, CDR2 SVGAGI. After removal of 4 bases from V and 4 bases from J, the junction contained 9 bases not matched to a gene. The CDR3 DNA follows: TGTGCCAGCAGTTCCTCCAATCAGGGGGCGAATCAGCCCCAGCATTTT. Translated, it gives CASSSSNQGANQPQHF.

V usage is TRBV19 and J usage is TRBJ1-2, with D perhaps matching TRBD1 (5 bases). V shed 3 bases and J shed 2 bases, with 7 bases lying between them. Germline V gene data show CDR1 as LNHDA and CDR2 as SQIVND (reference sequence). The CDR3 has 13 residues. In nucleotides, the CDR3 is TGTGCCAGTAGTATGGAGGGGAACTATGGCTACACCTTC. Translating it yields CASSMEGNYGYTF.

The chain uses TRBV19 and TRBJ2-1; the D gene is possibly TRBD1 (6 bases). Trimming removed 0 bases from V and 8 bases from J, with 14 bases in between. From germline, CDR1 is LNHDA and CDR2 SQIVND (reference sequence). The CDR3 is 15 amino acids. The CDR3 bases are TGTGCCAGTAGTATAGAAGGGGGTGGCCGGGATGAGCAGTTCTTC. It is translated as CASSIEGGGRDEQFF.

The rearrangement uses TRBV6-1 and TRBJ1-3; D gene uncertain. V gave up 8 bases and J gave up 4 bases, with 15 bases separating them. CDR1 is MNHNS and CDR2 is SASEGT in the germline V gene. This CDR3 has 14 amino acids. CDR3 region: CASSAEPPGNTIYF. The DNA of the CDR3 is TGTGCCAGCTCGGCGGAGCCGCCAGGAAACACCATATATTTT.

J is TRBJ2-1 and V is TRBV19; the match to TRBD1 covers 10 bases. The trim removed 7 bases at V and 6 bases at J, leaving 9 bases unmatched. CDR3 length: 15 amino acids. Germline V lookup: CDR1 LNHDA, CDR2 SQIVND (reference sequence). CDR3 nucleotide sequence: TGTGCCAGTACCTCCGGGACAGGGGCGGTCAATGAGCAGTTCTTC. As protein: CASTSGTGAVNEQFF.

The CDR3, as DNA: TGTGCCAGCAGCTTGGAGAGGTCGAACACTGAAGCTTTCTTT. This translates into CASSLERSNTEAFF. The chain has TRBV5-6 and TRBJ1-1; D gene uncertain. The V end lost 0 bases, the J end lost 1 base, and 7 bases lay between the germline ends. This CDR3 comprises 14 residues. Germline-derived CDR1 and CDR2 are SGHDT and YYEEEE.